The 2 T cell receptor beta chains reported below all come from one sample, sequenced in a study of T cells after yellow fever vaccination. TCRdb re-called the 5' RACE reads with MiXCR, one entry per CDR3 protein. The sample lists about 350,000 distinct CDR3 sequences, about 7.8% seen once, with 15% to 20% in the top ten. The source material was PBMCs, sampled about 41 days after the first yellow fever vaccination. Every receptor here comes from a man between 18 and 29 years old who received the YFV17D yellow fever vaccine.

The V call is TRBV28, the J call TRBJ2-5, with 8 nucleotides matching TRBD1. The CDR3 is 14 amino acids. Germline CDR1 is MDHEN and CDR2 is SYDVKM. V was pared by 6 bases and J by 0 bases, with 3 bases of the junction left unmatched. CDR3 sequence reads: CASSTDRDQETQYF. CDR3 coding DNA: TGTGCCAGCAGCACGGACAGGGACCAAGAGACCCAGTACTTC.

This clonotype was picked up a small number of times. The chain carries TRBV4-2 and TRBJ1-2; the D is unclear. This CDR3 spans 15 amino acids. Trimming left V 6 bases short and J 6 bases short, with 20 bases between. Germline V gives CDR1 LGHNA, CDR2 YNFKEQ. The CDR3 nucleotides are TGTGCCAGCAGTACCGAGTCCGGCGCGGGGAATGGCTACACCTTC. Amino acids: CASSTESGAGNGYTF.